A single sample gave rise to the 20 T cell receptor beta chains below, sequenced in a study of T cells in Graves' hyperthyroidism and ophthalmopathy. The source material, RNA transcripts, was used to amplify TCR beta CDR3 regions. A first-round RT-PCR of the TCR CDR3 used the HTBI primer set. TCRdb re-derived calls from the multiplex PCR reads in MiXCR, one entry per CDR3 protein. The sample lists 650,000 to 700,000 distinct CDR3 sequences, around a sixth occurring once. The source material was blood. These receptor sequences come from a man between 45 and 60 years old with Graves' hyperthyroidism.

This clonotype was counted between two and nine times. V is TRBV19 and J is TRBJ2-3; 9 positions match TRBD2. This CDR3 has 17 amino acids. Germline values: CDR1 LNHDA, CDR2 SQIVND (reference sequence). V lost 4 bases and J lost 2; bases outside the gene matches: 10. The CDR3 reads CASSKAAASGNTDTQYF. As DNA, the CDR3 is TGTGCCAGTAGTAAAGCGGCGGCTAGCGGGAACACAGATACGCAGTATTTT. Supplemented by reference TRBV19 and TRBJ2-3, the full variable domain reads DGGITQSPKYLFRKEGQNVTLSCEQNLNHDAMYWYRQDPGQGLRLIYYSQIVNDFQKGDIAEGYSVSREKKESFPLTVTSAQKNPTAFYLCASSKAAASGNTDTQYFGPGTRLTVL.

V is TRBV28 and J is TRBJ2-1, with 14 bases matching TRBD2. Germline loops: CDR1 MDHEN, CDR2 SYDVKM. With 3 bases clipped from V and 9 bases from J, the junction kept 4 bases outside the gene matches. There are 15 residues in the CDR3. This chain's CDR3 is CASSLRLAGGAEQFF. CDR3 in DNA: TGTGCCAGCAGTTTGAGACTAGCGGGAGGGGCTGAGCAGTTCTTC.

The genes are TRBV5-8 and TRBJ2-7; 7 nucleotides match TRBD1. The CDR3 totals 14 residues. Losses at the gene ends were 7 bases for V and 6 bases for J; bases not matched to a gene: 13. Germline-derived CDR1 and CDR2 are SGHTS and YDEGEE. The CDR3 loop reads CASEKWQGDGEQYF. The CDR3 DNA follows: TGTGCCAGCGAAAAGTGGCAGGGGGACGGCGAGCAGTACTTC. Complete variable domain (other parts from reference TRBV5-8 and TRBJ2-7): EAGVTQSPTHLIKTRGQQATLRCSPISGHTSVYWYQQALGLGLQFLLWYDEGEERNRGNFPPRFSGRQFPNYSSELNVNALELEDSALYLCASEKWQGDGEQYFGPGTRLTVT.

This clonotype has a count of ten or more. The J gene is TRBJ2-5, the V gene TRBV6-1; maybe TRBD2 (6 bases). The CDR3 contains 14 residues. V gave up 4 bases and J gave up 4 bases, with 13 bases separating them. The germline CDR1 and CDR2 sequences are MNHNS and SASEGT. The CDR3 region is CASSGILGGETQYF. The CDR3 bases are TGTGCCAGCAGTGGTATTCTGGGGGGAGAGACCCAGTACTTC.

Concerning this clonotype: This may stem from a read error, because a much larger clone lies one nucleotide away. The chain combines TRBV7-2 with TRBJ2-7; D not certain. This CDR3 comprises 13 residues. Germline loops: CDR1 SGHTA, CDR2 FQGNSA. The CDR3 protein is CANSLLLPYEQYF. The CDR3 nucleotides are TGTGCCAACAGCTTACTGTTACCCTACGAGCAGTACTTC.

This clonotype was found many times. The rearrangement links TRBV20-1 to TRBJ2-1; TRBD2 matches at 8 bases. J was trimmed by 4 bases and V by 6 bases; bases with no gene match: 8. CDR1 is DFQATT, CDR2 SNEGSKA, per germline (reference sequence). The CDR3 has 14 residues. The CDR3 DNA reads as TGCAGTGCCGGCGCCACTAGCGGATACAATGAGCAGTTCTTC. Translated, it gives CSAGATSGYNEQFF.

This clonotype has at least ten counts. Written as DNA, the CDR3 is TGTGCCACCTTAACCCGGGCAGGGGGCCCAGAGACCCAGTACTTC. Translation gives CATLTRAGGPETQYF. V is TRBV5-4 and J is TRBJ2-5; 8 bases align to TRBD1. The V and J ends lost 9 bases and 4 bases, in that order; junction bases with no gene match: 14. Looked up from germline, CDR1 is SGHNT and CDR2 is YYREEE (reference sequence). CDR3 size: 15 residues.

This clonotype was found a few times. The V call is TRBV20-1, the J call TRBJ2-7; 12 nucleotides line up with TRBD2. There are 15 residues in the CDR3. The germline V gene encodes CDR1 DFQATT and CDR2 SNEGSKA (reference sequence). Trimming at V came to 7 bases and at J to 5 bases, leaving 12 bases not matched to a gene. CDR3 loop: CSVRPSGRELDEQYF. CDR3 DNA sequence: TGCAGTGTTAGGCCTAGCGGGAGGGAATTGGACGAGCAGTACTTC.

In its sample, this clonotype was seen a few times. The rearrangement joins TRBV7-2 to TRBJ2-5; D assignment may be TRBD1 or TRBD2 (5 bases each). Trimming took off 3 bases at V and 2 bases at J, with 10 bases between the two ends. The CDR3 loop spans 14 amino acids. Looked up from germline, CDR1 is SGHTA and CDR2 is FQGNSA. As DNA, the CDR3 is TGTGCCAGCAGCTTCTGGGGACCGCAAGAGACCCAGTACTTC. This codes for CASSFWGPQETQYF.

This clonotype was seen ten or more times. This sequence joins TRBV6-5 and TRBJ2-7, with D maybe TRBD1 (6 bases). Trimming took off 2 bases at V and 2 bases at J, with 13 bases between the two ends. The CDR3 sequence is 15 residues long. CDR1 is MNHEY, CDR2 SVGAGI, per germline. The CDR3 coding sequence is TGTGCCAGCAGTTACCGCCGGGACATTCCCTACGAGCAGTACTTC. Its translation is CASSYRRDIPYEQYF.

The V gene is TRBV11-2, the J gene TRBJ2-7, with D possibly called TRBD1 or TRBD2 (5 bases each). This CDR3 comprises 15 residues. The germline CDR1 and CDR2 sequences are SGHAT and FQNNGV. Deletions cut 5 bases from V and 0 bases from J, with 14 bases between. CDR3 DNA sequence: TGTGCCAGCAGCATACGGGGCCAAAACTCCTACGAGCAGTACTTC. Translating gives CASSIRGQNSYEQYF.

This clonotype was seen a few times. The V and J genes are TRBV18 and TRBJ1-2; TRBD1 matches at 8 bases. This CDR3 is 15 amino acids long. From germline, CDR1 is KGHSH and CDR2 LQKENI. The J segment lost 5 bases and the V segment lost 5 bases, leaving 10 bases of the junction unmatched. The chain's CDR3 is CASSSSGQGAYGYTF. DNA of the CDR3: TGTGCCAGCTCATCCTCAGGACAGGGCGCATATGGCTACACCTTC. Full variable domain (rest looked up from reference TRBV18 and TRBJ1-2): NAGVMQNPRHLVRRRGQEARLRCSPMKGHSHVYWYRQLPEEGLKFMVYLQKENIIDESGMPKERFSAEFPKEGPSILRIQQVVRGDSAAYFCASSSSGQGAYGYTFGSGTRLTVV.

This clonotype was recorded at least ten times. The rearrangement uses TRBV28 and TRBJ2-1; 16 nucleotides line up with TRBD2. The CDR3 loop spans 21 amino acids. The germline V gene has CDR1 MDHEN and CDR2 SYDVKM. Trimming removed 5 bases from V and 8 bases from J; junction bases left unmatched: 21. CDR3 nucleotide sequence: TGTGCCAGCAGTCCCCTGGGACTAGCGGGAGGGTCATCCCCAATAGGCGATGAGCAGTTCTTC. It yields the protein CASSPLGLAGGSSPIGDEQFF.

The V call is TRBV3-1, the J call TRBJ1-2, with D possibly being TRBD1 (5 bases). CDR3 size: 12 residues. The V gene's germline CDR1 is LGHDT and CDR2 YNNKEL (reference sequence). Trimming took 5 bases from V and 5 from J, leaving 9 bases between them. CDR3 amino acids: CASSLQDYGYTF. The CDR3 DNA is TGTGCCAGCAGCTTACAGGATTATGGCTACACCTTC.

This clonotype has ten or more counts. The chain uses TRBV6-6 and TRBJ1-2, with D uncertain. Trimming left V 2 bases short and J 1 base short, with 8 bases between. Germline V gives CDR1 MNHNY, CDR2 SVGAGI (reference sequence). The CDR3 loop spans 14 amino acids. In DNA form, the CDR3 reads TGTGCCAGCAGTTACGATAGTCATAACTATGGCTACACCTTC. As protein: CASSYDSHNYGYTF.

This clonotype was seen more than once but under ten times. As DNA, the CDR3 is TGTGCCAGCAGTTTAGCGGGGGGGGGGCGCGTCGAGCAGTACTTC. Translating it yields CASSLAGGGRVEQYF. The chain combines TRBV12-3 or TRBV12-4 with TRBJ2-7; TRBD2 might be the D (7 bases). The V and J ends lost 0 bases and 6 bases respectively, with 15 bases between them. This CDR3 has 15 residues.

The chain is built from TRBV24-1 and TRBJ1-5; 7 nucleotides match TRBD1. This CDR3 is 13 amino acids long. V dropped 6 bases and J dropped 3; count of bases not matched to a gene: 1. Per germline, CDR1 KGHDR and CDR2 SFDVKD. The CDR3 protein is CATSTGVNQPQHF. DNA for the CDR3: TGTGCCACCAGTACAGGGGTCAATCAGCCCCAGCATTTT.

This clonotype was counted at least ten times. This rearrangement joins TRBV18 to TRBJ2-1; a possible D gene is TRBD1 (6 bases). CDR3 length equals 20 residues. Deletions cut 5 bases from V and 8 bases from J, with 34 bases between. The germline V gene encodes CDR1 KGHSH and CDR2 LQKENI. The DNA for the CDR3 is TGTGCCAGCTCATCCGACCCAGGGGTAAGGAAAGCAGGCCAGATCTATGAGCAGTTCTTC. This sequence encodes CASSSDPGVRKAGQIYEQFF.

This chain links TRBV19 with TRBJ2-2, with 8 bases identical to TRBD1. The CDR3 is 15 amino acids. The V and J ends lost 7 bases and 6 bases, in that order; junction bases with no gene match: 10. Germline V CDR1 and CDR2: LNHDA, SQIVND (reference sequence). CDR3 sequence reads: CASTQRQGTAGELFF. The CDR3 region has the DNA TGTGCCAGTACCCAACGACAGGGGACCGCCGGGGAGCTGTTTTTT.

The table lists this clonotype with a count of one. This could be a read error, since a much larger clone is one nucleotide away. The chain carries TRBV28 and TRBJ1-2; a possible D gene is TRBD1 (5 bases). CDR3 size: 13 residues. Germline CDR1 reads MDHEN; CDR2 reads SYDVKM. The CDR3 is CASRLGGGSGCTF. The CDR3 bases are TGTGCCAGCAGGCTAGGCGGGGGAAGTGGCTGCACCTTC.